The 17 T cell receptor beta chains in this list originate from one sample, sequenced in a study of T cells in Graves' hyperthyroidism and ophthalmopathy. The source material, RNA transcripts, was used to amplify TCR beta CDR3 regions. TCR CDR3 regions were first amplified by RT-PCR with HTBI primers. Each CDR3 protein is one row after TCRdb ran MiXCR on the multiplex PCR reads. The table records hundreds of thousands of distinct CDR3 sequences, 38% of them present only once. Sequencing used blood. Every receptor here comes from a man in his late teens or twenties with Graves' hyperthyroidism.

This clonotype turned up a few times. The chain uses TRBV7-8 and TRBJ1-2; D gene ambiguous. V shed 5 bases and J shed 6 bases, with 13 bases lying between them. The CDR3 is 13 residues long. Germline V gene data show CDR1 as SGHVS and CDR2 as FQNEAQ. CDR3 in amino acids: CASSGPGENGYTF. In DNA, the CDR3 is TGTGCCAGCAGCGGGCCAGGTGAAAATGGCTACACCTTC.

This clonotype has at least ten counts. V usage is TRBV10-3 and J usage is TRBJ2-2; 13 nucleotides line up with TRBD2. V dropped 7 bases and J dropped 4; count of bases not matched to a gene: 6. The CDR3 has 16 residues. CDR1 ENHRY and CDR2 SYGVKD come from the germline V gene. The CDR3 loop is CAINTGTSGITGELFF. CDR3 sequence (DNA): TGTGCCATCAATACCGGGACTAGCGGGATCACCGGGGAGCTGTTTTTT.

Of note for this clonotype: This may be a read error: a much more frequent sequence differs by one nucleotide. CDR3 DNA sequence: TGCAGTGCGGGAGCGGGGGGTCCTCAAGCTTTCTTT. Protein sequence: CSAGAGGPQAFF. The chain employs TRBV20-1 and TRBJ1-1, with a possible D match to TRBD1 (5 bases). V was clipped by 6 bases and J by 9 bases, with 17 bases between them. CDR1 and CDR2 from the germline V gene are DFQATT and SNEGSKA (reference sequence). The CDR3 has 12 amino acids.

The chain employs TRBV9 and TRBJ2-5, with TRBD1 matching over 7 bases. The CDR3 is 15 residues long. CDR1 and CDR2 (germline): SGDLS, YYNGEE. With 3 bases clipped from V and 5 bases from J, the junction kept 10 bases outside the gene matches. The CDR3 DNA follows: TGTGCCAGCAGCGGAAGTCCGGGACAGAGGGAGACCCAGTACTTC. Amino acids: CASSGSPGQRETQYF.

This clonotype was seen at least ten times. J is TRBJ1-1 and V is TRBV19; D unclear. Trimming removed 4 bases at V and 2 bases at J, with 5 bases between. This CDR3 comprises 12 residues. Germline V gene lookup returns CDR1 LNHDA and CDR2 SQIVND (reference sequence). The CDR3, as DNA: TGTGCCAGTAGTAATGGTAACACTGAAGCTTTCTTT. This sequence encodes CASSNGNTEAFF. Filled out from reference TRBV19 and TRBJ1-1, the complete variable domain reads DGGITQSPKYLFRKEGQNVTLSCEQNLNHDAMYWYRQDPGQGLRLIYYSQIVNDFQKGDIAEGYSVSREKKESFPLTVTSAQKNPTAFYLCASSNGNTEAFFGQGTRLTVV.

This sequence joins TRBV9 and TRBJ2-5; a possible D gene is TRBD2 (5 bases). Per the germline V gene, CDR1 is SGDLS and CDR2 is YYNGEE. The V end lost 3 bases, the J end lost 5 bases, and 14 bases lay between the germline ends. The length of the CDR3 is 14 residues. CDR3 sequence reads: CASSEEASSETQYF. CDR3 bases: TGTGCCAGCAGCGAGGAGGCTAGCAGTGAGACCCAGTACTTC. Full variable domain (remainder filled in from reference TRBV9 and TRBJ2-5): DSGVTQTPKHLITATGQRVTLRCSPRSGDLSVYWYQQSLDQGLQFLIQYYNGEERAKGNILERFSAQQFPDLHSELNLSSLELGDSALYFCASSEEASSETQYFGPGTRLLVL.

The rearrangement links TRBV5-1 to TRBJ1-6; D is unresolved. Germline values: CDR1 SGHRS, CDR2 YFSETQ. V was cut by 4 bases and J by 3 bases, with 14 bases left in between. The CDR3 totals 16 residues. This chain's CDR3 is CASSPYQDYYNSPLHF. CDR3 in DNA: TGCGCCAGCAGCCCATACCAGGACTACTATAATTCACCCCTCCACTTT.

V is TRBV29-1 and J is TRBJ2-5; 9 nucleotides agree with TRBD2. The V and J ends lost 2 bases and 2 bases, in that order; junction bases with no gene match: 6. The CDR3 is 15 residues long. CDR1 SQVTM and CDR2 ANQGSEA come from the germline V gene. CDR3 sequence (DNA): TGCAGCGTTGAATCTGCGGGGGGGATGCAAGAGACCCAGTACTTC. Amino acids: CSVESAGGMQETQYF.

The chain links TRBV7-6 to TRBJ2-5; D remains ambiguous. The CDR3 consists of 13 residues. Germline V gene sequence: CDR1 SGHVS, CDR2 FNYEAQ. The V end lost 1 base, the J end lost 6 bases, and 9 bases lay between the germline ends. The CDR3 DNA reads TGTGCCAGCAGCTTAGGATCGTCGAAGACCCAGTACTTC. This gives the protein CASSLGSSKTQYF.

The V and J genes are TRBV12-3 or TRBV12-4 and TRBJ1-3, with 7 bases identical to TRBD1. The CDR3 has 13 residues. Trimming took 5 bases from V and 11 from J; bases not matched to a gene: 9. The DNA of the CDR3 is TGTGCCAGCAGTCTCCGGCTCAGGGGGGCCATATATTTT. It specifies CASSLRLRGAIYF.

This CDR3 reads CASVEDREDTEAFF. The CDR3 DNA is TGTGCCAGCGTTGAAGATCGGGAGGACACTGAAGCTTTCTTT. J is TRBJ1-1 and V is TRBV25-1, with D hard to call. Deletions cut 8 bases from V and 3 bases from J, with 16 bases between. CDR3 size: 14 residues. The germline gives CDR1 MGHDK, CDR2 SYGVNS.

In its sample, this clonotype was seen a few times. The J gene is TRBJ1-1, the V gene TRBV20-1; D is undetermined. This CDR3 is built from 11 residues. The V gene's germline CDR1 is DFQATT and CDR2 SNEGSKA (reference sequence). The germline V and J ends were trimmed by 6 bases and 4 bases, with 9 bases remaining between them. The CDR3 reads CSAPRLTEAFF. DNA for the CDR3: TGCAGTGCCCCTCGGCTCACTGAAGCTTTCTTT.

This clonotype was counted ten times or more. The chain links TRBV10-3 to TRBJ2-7, with a possible D match to TRBD1 (6 bases). The CDR3 extends over 14 amino acids. Trimming stripped 6 bases from V and 0 bases from J, with 12 bases between. Germline V gene lookup returns CDR1 ENHRY and CDR2 SYGVKD. The CDR3 DNA sequence: TGTGCCATCAGGGACAGCCCAAGCTCCTACGAGCAGTACTTC. As protein: CAIRDSPSSYEQYF.

The V and J genes are TRBV29-1 and TRBJ1-1, with D unclear. Per germline, CDR1 SQVTM and CDR2 ANQGSEA. CDR3 length equals 11 residues. The germline V and J ends were trimmed by 6 bases and 5 bases, with 10 bases remaining between them. The CDR3 nucleotides read TGCAGCGTCAGGACGAGGACTGAAGCTTTCTTT. This gives the protein CSVRTRTEAFF.

Of note for this clonotype: This may be a read error, as it is one base from a much larger clone. The rearrangement joins TRBV2 to TRBJ1-4; D possibly corresponds to TRBD1 (6 bases). This CDR3 is 14 amino acids long. CDR1 SNHLY and CDR2 FYNNEI come from the germline V gene. The CDR3 nucleotides read TGTGCCGGCAGATTGGACAGTTTAAATGAAAAACTGTTTTTT. Translating gives CAGRLDSLNEKLFF.

This clonotype was recorded once. The chain employs TRBV7-2 and TRBJ2-2; D not resolved. The CDR3 runs 16 residues. Germline-derived CDR1 and CDR2 are SGHTA and FQGNSA. Between the trimmed V and J ends, which lost 3 bases and 6 bases, there was a span of 17 bases. The CDR3 sequence: CASSFLLPSGSGELFF. CDR3 sequence (DNA): TGTGCCAGCAGCTTCCTTCTCCCCAGTGGATCCGGGGAGCTGTTTTTT.

There are a few counts of this clonotype. This chain links TRBV14 with TRBJ1-1; 10 bases align to TRBD1. The CDR3 totals 15 residues. Germline loops: CDR1 SGHDN, CDR2 FVKESK. Trimming took 0 bases from V and 7 from J; bases not matched to a gene: 5. The CDR3 loop reads CASSQDRQGAVEAFF. Here the CDR3 DNA reads TGTGCCAGCAGCCAAGATCGACAGGGGGCGGTTGAAGCTTTCTTT.